These T cell receptor beta chains were read from a single sample in a study of shared clonotypes between healthy human individuals. The table came from immunoSEQ multiplex PCR; TCRdb's copy has only in-frame clones and leaves some out. The data contain hundreds of thousands of clones, around 92% of them singletons. Sequencing was performed on naive CD8+ T cells sorted from blood. These receptors all come from a man aged 25 to 40 in good health. Each CDR3 is given with its conserved first and last residue. Each record gives: D gene, V gene, J gene, clone size, CDR3 length, CDR3 protein, CDR3 DNA. D genes are given only for firm matches. Clone sizes are given selectively: once, few, many, or a class where the clone is expanded.

TRBD2,TRBV13,TRBJ2-7,few,14,CASSQGSGNYEQYF,TGTGCCAGCAGCCAAGGGAGCGGGAACTACGAGCAGTACTTC
.,TRBV7-2,TRBJ1-3,.,14,CASSSGFSGNTIYF,TGTGCCAGCAGCTCAGGGTTCTCTGGAAACACCATATATTTT
.,TRBV10-3,TRBJ2-7,.,15,CAIGVDTGASYEQYF,TGTGCCATCGGGGTCGACACGGGAGCGTCCTACGAGCAGTACTTC
TRBD2,TRBV28,TRBJ2-1,.,15,CASSSSGSGGNEQFF,TGTGCCAGCAGTTCGAGCGGGAGCGGGGGCAATGAGCAGTTCTTC
.,TRBV7-8,TRBJ2-7,.,14,CASSLGGASYEQYF,TGTGCCAGCAGCTTAGGCGGGGCTTCCTACGAGCAGTACTTC
.,TRBV11-2,TRBJ2-7,.,14,CASSLTGGDYEQYF,TGTGCCAGCAGCTTAACAGGGGGGGACTACGAGCAGTACTTC
TRBD1,TRBV6-5,TRBJ2-3,.,14,CASSLTGPTDTQYF,TGTGCCAGCAGTTTGACAGGGCCCACAGATACGCAGTATTTT
TRBD1,TRBV7-6,TRBJ1-5,.,15,CASSYGTGGRQPQHF,TGTGCCAGCAGCTATGGGACAGGGGGACGGCAGCCCCAGCATTTT
.,TRBV5-6,TRBJ1-2,.,11,CATTNRAGYTF,TGTGCCACAACGAACAGGGCTGGCTACACCTTC
TRBD1,TRBV7-2,TRBJ2-7,.,16,CASSTRTGVNSYEQYF,TGTGCCAGCAGCACGCGGACAGGAGTCAACTCCTACGAGCAGTACTTC
.,TRBV7-9,TRBJ1-1,.,18,CASSSNANLPGQKISAFF,TGTGCCAGCAGCTCAAACGCCAATCTCCCGGGACAAAAGATATCGGCTTTCTTT
.,TRBV5-5,TRBJ2-3,.,17,CASSFGPGQGTTDTQYF,.
.,TRBV7-2,TRBJ2-5,.,16,CASSLYVGVGVETQYF,TGTGCCAGCAGCTTATACGTGGGGGTGGGGGTGGAGACCCAGTACTTC
.,TRBV6-5,TRBJ2-7,.,12,CASSLDSYEQYF,TGTGCCAGCAGTTTAGACAGCTACGAGCAGTACTTC
.,TRBV7-2,TRBJ2-1,once,18,CASSFPRTGAQGWNEQFF,TGTGCCAGCAGCTTCCCTAGGACGGGAGCTCAGGGGTGGAATGAGCAGTTCTTC
TRBD2,TRBV18,TRBJ2-1,.,14,CASSPGTSGNEQFF,TGTGCCAGCTCACCCGGGACTAGCGGGAACGAGCAGTTCTTC
.,TRBV6-5,TRBJ2-7,once,14,CASSSSRGKYEQYF,TGTGCCAGCAGTTCGTCCAGGGGAAAGTACGAGCAGTACTTC
.,TRBV29-1,TRBJ2-1,.,11,CSAGSDNEQFF,TGCAGCGCCGGATCCGACAATGAGCAGTTCTTC
TRBD1,TRBV5-4,TRBJ2-1,once,15,CASSLEGQGQNEQFF,TGTGCCAGCAGCTTGGAGGGACAGGGACAAAATGAGCAGTTCTTC
.,TRBV5-6,TRBJ2-7,.,14,CASSLAYNVYEQYF,TGTGCCAGCAGCTTGGCCTACAATGTTTACGAGCAGTACTTC
TRBD2,TRBV5-1,TRBJ2-1,.,15,CASSLTVAGVNEQFF,TGCGCCAGCAGCTTGACGGTAGCGGGAGTCAATGAGCAGTTCTTC
.,TRBV28,TRBJ2-2,.,13,CASSFRITGELFF,TGTGCCAGCAGTTTCAGGATCACCGGGGAGCTGTTTTTT
TRBD2,TRBV9,TRBJ2-5,.,16,CASSPEGLAGQETQYF,TGTGCCAGCAGCCCAGAGGGACTAGCGGGACAAGAGACCCAGTACTTC
TRBD2,TRBV19,TRBJ2-5,once,13,CASRGLAEETQYF,TGTGCCAGTAGAGGACTAGCGGAAGAGACCCAGTACTTC
TRBD2,TRBV11-2,TRBJ2-1,once,16,CASSSRTSGRYNEQFF,TGTGCCAGCAGCTCACGGACTAGCGGGCGCTACAATGAGCAGTTCTTC
.,TRBV15,TRBJ2-2,.,14,CATSRDSNTGELFF,TGTGCCACCAGCCGGGACTCTAACACCGGGGAGCTGTTTTTT
.,TRBV4-1,TRBJ2-1,.,12,CASSQYDNEQFF,TGCGCCAGCAGCCAATACGACAATGAGCAGTTCTTC
.,TRBV29-1,TRBJ1-2,.,14,CSVEDGSPRTPGTF,TGCAGCGTTGAAGATGGAAGCCCCCGGACACCGGGTACCTTC
TRBD1,TRBV27,TRBJ1-4,.,20,CASSPRRSYRGRTANEKLFF,TGTGCCAGCAGCCCACGAAGGTCCTACAGGGGGCGGACGGCGAATGAAAAACTGTTTTTT
TRBD1,TRBV11-2,TRBJ2-7,.,13,CASSLGQGEEQYF,TGTGCCAGCAGCTTAGGCCAGGGGGAAGAGCAGTACTTC
.,TRBV27,TRBJ2-2,.,14,CASSLYGYTGELFF,TGTGCCAGCAGTTTATATGGGTACACCGGGGAGCTGTTTTTT
.,TRBV7-9,TRBJ2-5,.,13,CASSGAGSKTQYF,TGTGCCAGCAGCGGGGCCGGGAGCAAGACCCAGTACTTC
TRBD1,TRBV6-6,TRBJ1-1,.,15,CASSTTGTVNTEAFF,TGTGCCAGCAGCACAACCGGGACAGTGAACACTGAAGCTTTCTTT
.,TRBV7-2,TRBJ2-3,.,15,CASSLRDTGTDTQYF,TGTGCCAGCAGCTTAAGGGACACCGGCACAGATACGCAGTATTTT
TRBD1,TRBV7-9,TRBJ2-3,.,18,CASSLDVWGQVSTDTQYF,TGTGCCAGCAGCTTAGATGTATGGGGACAGGTTAGCACAGATACGCAGTATTTT
TRBD2,TRBV9,TRBJ2-2,.,14,CASSGLAGAGELFF,TGTGCCAGCAGCGGACTAGCGGGAGCCGGGGAGCTGTTTTTT
TRBD2,TRBV13,TRBJ2-1,.,16,CASSSRTSGRNNEQFF,TGTGCCAGCAGCTCCCGGACTAGCGGGAGGAATAATGAGCAGTTCTTC
TRBD1,TRBV6-4,TRBJ2-2,.,15,CASSPQATGTGELFF,TGTGCCAGCAGTCCCCAGGCGACAGGGACCGGGGAGCTGTTTTTT
TRBD2,TRBV6-1,TRBJ2-5,.,11,CASGSYETQYF,TGTGCAAGCGGGAGCTACGAGACCCAGTACTTC
TRBD2,TRBV11-2,TRBJ2-7,.,15,CASSDLAGVGYEQYF,TGTGCCAGCAGCGACTTAGCGGGGGTGGGTTACGAGCAGTACTTC
.,TRBV27,TRBJ1-5,.,14,CASTSVGGHQPQHF,TGTGCCAGCACCTCGGTTGGGGGCCATCAGCCCCAGCATTTT
TRBD1,TRBV7-2,TRBJ2-3,.,15,CASSLVGQYTDTQYF,TGTGCCAGCAGCTTAGTGGGACAGTACACAGATACGCAGTATTTT
.,TRBV7-9,TRBJ2-5,.,12,CASSLEALAQYF,TGTGCCAGCAGCCTGGAGGCGCTGGCCCAGTACTTC
TRBD1,TRBV4-1,TRBJ2-4,.,16,CASRQTGTEAKNIQYF,TGCGCCAGCAGACAGACCGGGACAGAGGCCAAAAACATTCAGTACTTC
.,TRBV15,TRBJ2-1,once,18,CATSRDPVTSRAYNEQFF,TGTGCCACCAGCAGAGATCCAGTGACTAGTAGGGCCTACAATGAGCAGTTCTTC
.,TRBV27,TRBJ1-1,.,13,CASSLSLNTEAFF,TGTGCCAGCAGTTTATCATTGAACACTGAAGCTTTCTTT
.,TRBV10-1,TRBJ2-1,.,13,CASSRGTGDEQFF,TGCGCCAGCAGTCGCGGGACGGGGGATGAGCAGTTCTTC
.,TRBV25-1,TRBJ1-1,.,12,CASSDPNTEAFF,TGTGCCAGCAGTGATCCTAACACTGAAGCTTTCTTT
.,TRBV6-5,TRBJ1-1,.,12,CASSYGAGEAFF,TGTGCCAGCAGTTACGGGGCAGGTGAAGCTTTCTTT
TRBD2,TRBV11-2,TRBJ2-3,few,12,CASSWGGDTQYF,TGTGCCAGCAGCTGGGGGGGGGATACGCAGTATTTT
.,TRBV9,TRBJ2-2,.,13,CASSVEGVGELFF,TGTGCCAGCAGCGTAGAGGGGGTCGGGGAGCTGTTTTTT
.,TRBV29-1,TRBJ2-1,.,13,CSVEEQGYGEQFF,TGCAGCGTTGAAGAACAAGGGTACGGTGAGCAGTTCTTC
TRBD1,TRBV7-2,TRBJ2-7,once,14,CASSFETGAYEQYF,TGTGCCAGCAGTTTTGAGACAGGGGCCTACGAGCAGTACTTC
TRBD1,TRBV28,TRBJ1-4,.,14,CASSFGTVGEKLFF,TGTGCCAGCAGTTTTGGGACAGTTGGTGAAAAACTGTTTTTT
TRBD1,TRBV18,TRBJ2-7,.,15,CASSSPGTGDREQYF,TGTGCCAGCTCATCCCCCGGGACAGGGGATCGTGAGCAGTACTTC
.,TRBV9,TRBJ2-5,once,15,CASSVDGEPQETQYF,TGTGCCAGCAGCGTAGACGGGGAACCCCAAGAGACCCAGTACTTC
.,TRBV4-3,TRBJ1-1,.,15,CASSQQETMNTEAFF,TGCGCCAGCAGCCAACAGGAGACCATGAACACTGAAGCTTTCTTT